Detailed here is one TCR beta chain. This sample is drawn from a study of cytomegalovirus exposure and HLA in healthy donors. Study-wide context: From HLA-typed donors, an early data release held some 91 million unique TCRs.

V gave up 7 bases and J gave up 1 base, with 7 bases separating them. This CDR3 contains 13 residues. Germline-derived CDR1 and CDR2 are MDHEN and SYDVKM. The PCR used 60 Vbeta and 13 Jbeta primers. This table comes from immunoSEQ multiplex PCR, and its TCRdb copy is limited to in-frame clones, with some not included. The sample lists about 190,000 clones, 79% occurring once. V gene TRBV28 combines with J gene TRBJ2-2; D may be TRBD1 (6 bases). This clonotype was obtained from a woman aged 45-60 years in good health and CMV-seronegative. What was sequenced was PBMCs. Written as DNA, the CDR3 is TGTGCCAGCAAACAGGGGAACACCGGGGAGCTGTTTTTT. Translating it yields CASKQGNTGELFF.